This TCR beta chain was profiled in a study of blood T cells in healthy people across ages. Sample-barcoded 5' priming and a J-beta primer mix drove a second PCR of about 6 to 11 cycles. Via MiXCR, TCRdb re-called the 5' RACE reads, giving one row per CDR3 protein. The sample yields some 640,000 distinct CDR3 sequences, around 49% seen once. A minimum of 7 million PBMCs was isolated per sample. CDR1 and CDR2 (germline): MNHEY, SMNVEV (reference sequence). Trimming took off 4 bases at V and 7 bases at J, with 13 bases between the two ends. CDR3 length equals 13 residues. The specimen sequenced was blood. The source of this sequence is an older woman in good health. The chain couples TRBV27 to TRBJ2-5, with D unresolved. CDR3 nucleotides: TGTGCCAGCAGTTGTGGGGATATGGGGACCCAGTACTTC. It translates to CASSCGDMGTQYF.